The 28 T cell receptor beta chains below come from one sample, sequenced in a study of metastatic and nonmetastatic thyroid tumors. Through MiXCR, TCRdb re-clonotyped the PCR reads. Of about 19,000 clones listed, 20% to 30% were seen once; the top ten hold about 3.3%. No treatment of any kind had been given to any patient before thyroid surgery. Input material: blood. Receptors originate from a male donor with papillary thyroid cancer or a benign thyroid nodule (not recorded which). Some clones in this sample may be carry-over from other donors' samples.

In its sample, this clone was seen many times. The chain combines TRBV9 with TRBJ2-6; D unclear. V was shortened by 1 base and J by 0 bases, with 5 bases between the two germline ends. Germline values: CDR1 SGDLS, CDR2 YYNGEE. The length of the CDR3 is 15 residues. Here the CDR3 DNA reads TGTGCCAGCAGCGTAATGGGCTCTGGGGCCAACGTCCTGACTTTC. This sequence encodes CASSVMGSGANVLTF.

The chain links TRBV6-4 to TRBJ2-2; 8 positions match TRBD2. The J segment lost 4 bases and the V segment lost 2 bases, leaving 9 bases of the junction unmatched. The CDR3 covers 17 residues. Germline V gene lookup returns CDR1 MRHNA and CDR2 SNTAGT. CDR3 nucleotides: TGTGCCAGCAGTGACGGGGGACTAGGGACGGGCACCGGGGAGCTGTTTTTT. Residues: CASSDGGLGTGTGELFF.

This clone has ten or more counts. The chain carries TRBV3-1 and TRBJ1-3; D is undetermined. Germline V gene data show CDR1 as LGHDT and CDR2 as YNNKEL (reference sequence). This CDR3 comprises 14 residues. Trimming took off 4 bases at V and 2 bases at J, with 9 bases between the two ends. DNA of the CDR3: TGTGCCAGCAGCCTATTTGGCGCTGGAAACACCATATATTTT. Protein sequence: CASSLFGAGNTIYF.

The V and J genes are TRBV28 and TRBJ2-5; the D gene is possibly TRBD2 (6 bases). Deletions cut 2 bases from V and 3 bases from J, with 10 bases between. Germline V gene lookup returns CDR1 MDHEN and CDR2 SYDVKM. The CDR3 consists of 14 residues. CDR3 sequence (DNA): TGTGCCAGCAGTTTAATTTCGGGGGAAGAGACCCAGTACTTC. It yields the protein CASSLISGEETQYF.

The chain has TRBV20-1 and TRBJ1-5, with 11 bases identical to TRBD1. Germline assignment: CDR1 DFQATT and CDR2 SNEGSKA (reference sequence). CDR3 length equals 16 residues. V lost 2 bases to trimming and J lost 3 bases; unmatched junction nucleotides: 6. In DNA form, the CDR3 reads TGCAGTGCTAGAACCGGGACAGGGGGAGACAATCAGCCCCAGCATTTT. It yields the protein CSARTGTGGDNQPQHF.

As DNA, the CDR3 is TGTGCCAGCAGTGACCCTCGGGGGGTTGGGGCCAACGTCCTGACTTTC. This gives the protein CASSDPRGVGANVLTF. V gene TRBV2 combines with J gene TRBJ2-6, with TRBD2 matching over 7 bases. The J segment lost 3 bases and the V segment lost 3 bases, leaving 5 bases of the junction unmatched. Germline V CDR1 and CDR2: SNHLY, FYNNEI. CDR3 length: 16 residues.

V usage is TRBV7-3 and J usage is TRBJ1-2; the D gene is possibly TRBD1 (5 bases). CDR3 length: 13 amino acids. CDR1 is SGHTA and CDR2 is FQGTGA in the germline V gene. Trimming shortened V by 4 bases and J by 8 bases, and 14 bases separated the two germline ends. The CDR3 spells CASSSNGAVGYTF. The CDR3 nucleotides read TGTGCCAGCAGCTCAAACGGGGCGGTCGGCTACACCTTC.

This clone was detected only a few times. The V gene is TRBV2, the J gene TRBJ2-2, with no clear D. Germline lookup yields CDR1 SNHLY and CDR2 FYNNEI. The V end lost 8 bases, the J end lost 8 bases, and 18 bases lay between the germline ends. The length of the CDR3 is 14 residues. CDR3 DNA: TGTGCCAGCGGCGCCGCCGGACGTTCGGGGGAGCTGTTTTTT. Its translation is CASGAAGRSGELFF.

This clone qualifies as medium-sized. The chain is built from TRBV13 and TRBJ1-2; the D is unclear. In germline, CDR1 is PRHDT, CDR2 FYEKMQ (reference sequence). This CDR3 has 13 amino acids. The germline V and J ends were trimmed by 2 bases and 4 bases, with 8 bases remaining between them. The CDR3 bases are TGTGCCAGCAGCTTATCCAGGACCTATGGCTACACCTTC. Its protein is CASSLSRTYGYTF.

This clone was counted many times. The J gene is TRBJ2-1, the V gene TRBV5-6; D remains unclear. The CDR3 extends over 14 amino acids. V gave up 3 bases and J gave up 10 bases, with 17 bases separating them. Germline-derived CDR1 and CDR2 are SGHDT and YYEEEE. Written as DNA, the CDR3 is TGTGCCAGCAGCTCCACGACCAGCGTGGGCGAGCAGTTCTTC. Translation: CASSSTTSVGEQFF.

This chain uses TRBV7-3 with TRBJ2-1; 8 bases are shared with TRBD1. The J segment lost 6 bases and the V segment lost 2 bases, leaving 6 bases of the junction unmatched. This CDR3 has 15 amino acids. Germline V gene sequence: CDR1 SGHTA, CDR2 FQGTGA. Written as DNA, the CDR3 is TGTGCCAGCAGCTTAGACAGGGGAGGATTCAATGAGCAGTTCTTC. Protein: CASSLDRGGFNEQFF.

The CDR3 loop reads CSASPLGLAPEQYF. The CDR3 DNA is TGCAGTGCTAGTCCGCTGGGACTAGCTCCCGAGCAGTACTTC. The chain carries TRBV20-1 and TRBJ2-7, with 9 positions matching TRBD2. This CDR3 region has 14 residues. J gave up 6 bases and V 3 bases, and 9 bases lay outside the gene matches. Per the germline V gene, CDR1 is DFQATT and CDR2 is SNEGSKA (reference sequence).

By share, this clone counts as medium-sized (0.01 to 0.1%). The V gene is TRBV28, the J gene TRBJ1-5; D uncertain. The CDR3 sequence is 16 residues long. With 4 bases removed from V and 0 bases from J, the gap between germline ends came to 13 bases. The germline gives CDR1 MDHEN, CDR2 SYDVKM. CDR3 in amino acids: CASSYPSLDSNQPQHF. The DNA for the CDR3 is TGTGCCAGCAGTTACCCCTCATTAGATAGCAATCAGCCCCAGCATTTT.

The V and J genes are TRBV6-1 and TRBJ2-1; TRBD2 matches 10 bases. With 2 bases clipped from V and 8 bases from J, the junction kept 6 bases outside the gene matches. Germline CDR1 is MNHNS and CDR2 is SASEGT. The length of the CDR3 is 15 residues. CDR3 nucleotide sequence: TGTGCCAGCAGTGAATCGGCTAGCGGGAGCTATGAGCAGTTCTTC. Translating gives CASSESASGSYEQFF.

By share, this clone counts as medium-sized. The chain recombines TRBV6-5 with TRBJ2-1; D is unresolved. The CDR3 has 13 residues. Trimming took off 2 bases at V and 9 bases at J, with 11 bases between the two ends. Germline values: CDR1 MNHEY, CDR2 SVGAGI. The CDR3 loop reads CASSYRNRGEQFF. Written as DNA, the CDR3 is TGTGCCAGCAGTTACCGCAATCGCGGTGAGCAGTTCTTC.

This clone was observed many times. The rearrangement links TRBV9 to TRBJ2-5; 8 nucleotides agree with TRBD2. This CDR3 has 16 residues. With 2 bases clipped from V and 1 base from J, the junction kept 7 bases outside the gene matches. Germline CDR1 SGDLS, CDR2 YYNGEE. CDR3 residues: CASSVAGGLGQETQYF. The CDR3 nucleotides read TGTGCCAGCAGCGTTGCGGGGGGCCTGGGCCAAGAGACCCAGTACTTC.

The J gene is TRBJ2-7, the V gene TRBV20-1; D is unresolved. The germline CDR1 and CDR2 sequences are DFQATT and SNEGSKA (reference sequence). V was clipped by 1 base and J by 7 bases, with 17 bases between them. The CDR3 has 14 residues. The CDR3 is CSARGQYWTTEQYF. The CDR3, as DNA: TGCAGTGCTAGAGGACAATACTGGACCACAGAGCAGTACTTC.

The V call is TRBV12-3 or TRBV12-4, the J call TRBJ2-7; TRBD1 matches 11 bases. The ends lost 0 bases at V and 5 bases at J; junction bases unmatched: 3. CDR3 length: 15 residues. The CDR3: CASSLAGTGGNEQYF. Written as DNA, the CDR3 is TGTGCCAGCAGTTTAGCCGGGACAGGGGGAAACGAGCAGTACTTC.

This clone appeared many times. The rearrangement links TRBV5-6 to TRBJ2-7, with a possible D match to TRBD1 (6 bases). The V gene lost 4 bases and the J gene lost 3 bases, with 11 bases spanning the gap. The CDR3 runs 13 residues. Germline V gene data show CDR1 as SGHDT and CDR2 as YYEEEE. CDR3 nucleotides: TGTGCCAGCAGCCAGGGGCGATTCTACGAGCAGTACTTC. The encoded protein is CASSQGRFYEQYF.

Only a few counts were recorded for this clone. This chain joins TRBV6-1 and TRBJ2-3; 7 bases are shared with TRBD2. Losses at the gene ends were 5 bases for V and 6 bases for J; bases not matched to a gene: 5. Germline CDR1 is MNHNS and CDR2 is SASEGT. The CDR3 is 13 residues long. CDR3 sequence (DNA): TGTGCCAGCAGTTCGGACGGGGGGGATACGCAGTATTTT. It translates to CASSSDGGDTQYF.

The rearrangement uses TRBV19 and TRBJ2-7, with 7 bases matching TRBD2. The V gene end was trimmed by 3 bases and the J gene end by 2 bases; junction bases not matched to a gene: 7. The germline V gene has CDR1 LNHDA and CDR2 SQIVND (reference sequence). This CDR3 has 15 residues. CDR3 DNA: TGTGCCAGTAGTATGATTGGGCGGGAGACCTACGAGCAGTACTTC. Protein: CASSMIGRETYEQYF.

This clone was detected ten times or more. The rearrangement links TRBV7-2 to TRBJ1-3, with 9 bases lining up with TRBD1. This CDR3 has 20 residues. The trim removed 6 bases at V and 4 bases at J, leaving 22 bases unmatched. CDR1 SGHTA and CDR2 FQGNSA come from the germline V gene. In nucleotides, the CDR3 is TGTGCCAGCAGTAGAAGACCCCCGGGACAGGGTTTTCGCAAGGGAAACACCATATATTTT. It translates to CASSRRPPGQGFRKGNTIYF. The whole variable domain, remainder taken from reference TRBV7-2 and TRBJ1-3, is GAGVSQSPSNKVTEKGKDVELRCDPISGHTALYWYRQSLGQGLEFLIYFQGNSAPDKSGLPSDRFSAERTGGSVSTLTIQRTQQEDSAVYLCASSRRPPGQGFRKGNTIYFGEGSWLTVV.

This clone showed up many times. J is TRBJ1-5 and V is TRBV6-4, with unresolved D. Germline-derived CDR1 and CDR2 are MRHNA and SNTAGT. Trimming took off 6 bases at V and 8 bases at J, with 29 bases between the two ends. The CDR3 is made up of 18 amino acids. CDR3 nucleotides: TGTGCCAGCAGAAGCGGTAGGAATATGGAAGGAGTTGCGGAGCCCCAGCATTTT. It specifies CASRSGRNMEGVAEPQHF.

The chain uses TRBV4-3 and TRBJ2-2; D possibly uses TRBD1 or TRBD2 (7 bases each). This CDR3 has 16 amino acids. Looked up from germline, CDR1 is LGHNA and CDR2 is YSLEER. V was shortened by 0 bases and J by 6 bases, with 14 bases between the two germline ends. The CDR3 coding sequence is TGCGCCAGCAGCCAAGATCCCGCAGGGGGGGCCGGGGAGCTGTTTTTT. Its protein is CASSQDPAGGAGELFF.

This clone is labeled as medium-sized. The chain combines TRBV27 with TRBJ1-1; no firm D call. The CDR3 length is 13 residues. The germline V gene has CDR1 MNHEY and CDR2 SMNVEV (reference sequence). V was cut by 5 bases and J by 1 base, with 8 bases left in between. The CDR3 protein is CASSPDGNTEAFF. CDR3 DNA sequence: TGTGCCAGCAGTCCGGACGGGAACACTGAAGCTTTCTTT.

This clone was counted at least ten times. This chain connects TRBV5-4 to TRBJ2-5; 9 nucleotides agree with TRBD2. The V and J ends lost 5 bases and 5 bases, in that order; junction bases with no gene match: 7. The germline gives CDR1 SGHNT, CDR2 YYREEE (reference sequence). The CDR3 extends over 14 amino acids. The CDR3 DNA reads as TGTGCCAGCAGTCCGGGACTAGCTCAGGAGACCCAGTACTTC. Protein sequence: CASSPGLAQETQYF. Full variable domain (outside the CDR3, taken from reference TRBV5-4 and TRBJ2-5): ETGVTQSPTHLIKTRGQQVTLRCSSQSGHNTVSWYQQALGQGPQFIFQYYREEENGRGNFPPRFSGLQFPNYSSELNVNALELDDSALYLCASSPGLAQETQYFGPGTRLLVL.

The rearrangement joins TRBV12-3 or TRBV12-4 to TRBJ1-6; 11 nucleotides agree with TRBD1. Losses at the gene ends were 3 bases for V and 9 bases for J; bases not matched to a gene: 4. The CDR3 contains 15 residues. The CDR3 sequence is CASSFIGTGGSPLHF. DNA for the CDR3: TGTGCCAGCAGTTTCATCGGGACAGGGGGTTCACCCCTCCACTTT.

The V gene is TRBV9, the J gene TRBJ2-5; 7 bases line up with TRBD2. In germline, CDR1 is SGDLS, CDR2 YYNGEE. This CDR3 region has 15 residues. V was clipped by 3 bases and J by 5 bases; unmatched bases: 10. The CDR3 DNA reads TGTGCCAGCAGCGCGGCGGGGAGGGGTTGGGAGACCCAGTACTTC. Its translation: CASSAAGRGWETQYF.